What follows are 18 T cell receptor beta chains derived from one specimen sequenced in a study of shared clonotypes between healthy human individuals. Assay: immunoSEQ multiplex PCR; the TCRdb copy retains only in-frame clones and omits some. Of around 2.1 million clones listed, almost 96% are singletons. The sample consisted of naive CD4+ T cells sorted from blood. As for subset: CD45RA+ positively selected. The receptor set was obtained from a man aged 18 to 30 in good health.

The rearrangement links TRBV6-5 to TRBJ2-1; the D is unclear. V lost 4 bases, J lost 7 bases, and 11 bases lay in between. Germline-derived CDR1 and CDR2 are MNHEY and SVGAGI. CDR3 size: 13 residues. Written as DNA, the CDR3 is TGTGCCAGCAGTTCCGGACGGAAAAATGAGCAGTTCTTC. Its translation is CASSSGRKNEQFF.

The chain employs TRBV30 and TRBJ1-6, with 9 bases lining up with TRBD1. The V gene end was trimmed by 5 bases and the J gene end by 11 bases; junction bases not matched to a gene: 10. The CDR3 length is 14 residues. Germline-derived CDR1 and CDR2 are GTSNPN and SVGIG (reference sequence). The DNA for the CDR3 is TGTGCCTGGGGTAGGGGGACAGGGTATCCACCCCTCCACTTT. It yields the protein CAWGRGTGYPPLHF.

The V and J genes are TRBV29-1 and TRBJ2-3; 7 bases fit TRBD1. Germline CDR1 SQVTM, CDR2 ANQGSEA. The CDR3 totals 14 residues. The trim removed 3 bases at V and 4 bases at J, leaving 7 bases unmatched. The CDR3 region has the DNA TGCAGCGTTGATCCCCAGGGGGATGCAGATACGCAGTATTTT. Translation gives CSVDPQGDADTQYF.

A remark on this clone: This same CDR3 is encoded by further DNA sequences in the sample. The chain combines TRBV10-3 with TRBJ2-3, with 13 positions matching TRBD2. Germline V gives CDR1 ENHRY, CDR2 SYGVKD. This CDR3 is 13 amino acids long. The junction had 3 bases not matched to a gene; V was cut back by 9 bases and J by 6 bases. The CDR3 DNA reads TGTGCCATAGGACTAGCGGGAGTGGATACGCAGTATTTT. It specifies CAIGLAGVDTQYF.

The DNA for the CDR3 is TGTGCCAGCTCACCAGGAGCGACCCAGCCCCAGCATTTT. Amino acid sequence: CASSPGATQPQHF. The chain joins TRBV18 to TRBJ1-5; no reliable D call. Trimming took 2 bases from V and 7 from J, leaving 9 bases between them. Germline assignment: CDR1 KGHSH and CDR2 LQKENI. The length of the CDR3 is 13 residues.

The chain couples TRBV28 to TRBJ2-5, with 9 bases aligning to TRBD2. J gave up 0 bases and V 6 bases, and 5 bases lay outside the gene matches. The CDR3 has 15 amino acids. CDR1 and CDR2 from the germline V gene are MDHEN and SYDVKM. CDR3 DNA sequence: TGTGCCAGCAGATCCAGCGGGGGGCACCAAGAGACCCAGTACTTC. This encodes CASRSSGGHQETQYF.

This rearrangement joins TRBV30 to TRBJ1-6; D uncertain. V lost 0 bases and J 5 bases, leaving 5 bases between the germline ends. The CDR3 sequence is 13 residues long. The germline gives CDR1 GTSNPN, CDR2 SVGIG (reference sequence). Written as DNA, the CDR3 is TGTGCCTGGAGTGTACATGATAATTCACCCCTCCACTTT. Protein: CAWSVHDNSPLHF.

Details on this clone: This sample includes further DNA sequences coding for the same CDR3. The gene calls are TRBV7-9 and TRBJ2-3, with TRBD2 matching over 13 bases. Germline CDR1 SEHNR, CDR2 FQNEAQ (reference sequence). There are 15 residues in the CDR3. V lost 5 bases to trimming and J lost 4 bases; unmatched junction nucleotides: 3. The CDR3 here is CASSPLAGGPDTQYF. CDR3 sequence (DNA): TGTGCCAGCAGCCCACTAGCGGGAGGGCCAGATACGCAGTATTTT.

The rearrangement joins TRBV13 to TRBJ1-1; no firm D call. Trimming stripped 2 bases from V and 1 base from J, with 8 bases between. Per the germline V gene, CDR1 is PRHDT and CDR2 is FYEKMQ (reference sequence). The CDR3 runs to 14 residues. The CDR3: CASSLRSTNTEAFF. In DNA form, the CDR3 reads TGTGCCAGCAGCTTAAGGTCTACGAACACTGAAGCTTTCTTT.

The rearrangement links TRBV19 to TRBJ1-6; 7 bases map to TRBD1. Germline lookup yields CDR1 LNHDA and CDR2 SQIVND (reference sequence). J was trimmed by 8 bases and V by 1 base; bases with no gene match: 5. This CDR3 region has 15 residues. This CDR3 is CASSIGGTVDSPLHF. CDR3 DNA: TGTGCCAGTAGTATAGGTGGGACAGTGGATTCACCCCTCCACTTT.

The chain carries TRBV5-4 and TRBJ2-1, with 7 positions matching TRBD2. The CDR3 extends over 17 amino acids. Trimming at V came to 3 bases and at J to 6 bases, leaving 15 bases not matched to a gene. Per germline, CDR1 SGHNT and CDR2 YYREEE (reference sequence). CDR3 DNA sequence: TGTGCCAGCAGCTCCACAGGCCGGGACTACTTCCCCAATGAGCAGTTCTTC. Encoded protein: CASSSTGRDYFPNEQFF.

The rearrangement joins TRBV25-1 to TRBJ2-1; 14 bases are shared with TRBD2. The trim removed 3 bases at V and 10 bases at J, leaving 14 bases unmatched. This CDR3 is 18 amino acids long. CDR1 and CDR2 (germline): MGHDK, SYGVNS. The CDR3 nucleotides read TGTGCCAGCAGTGATGCCCCCGGGACTAGCGGGAGCGCCGGGGAGCAGTTCTTC. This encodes CASSDAPGTSGSAGEQFF.

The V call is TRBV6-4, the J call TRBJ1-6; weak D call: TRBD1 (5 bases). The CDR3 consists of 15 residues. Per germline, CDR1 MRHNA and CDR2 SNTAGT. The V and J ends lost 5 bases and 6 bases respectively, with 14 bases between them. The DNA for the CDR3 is TGTGCCAGCAGTCTCCGACAGAGCGGTAATTCACCCCTCCACTTT. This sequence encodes CASSLRQSGNSPLHF.

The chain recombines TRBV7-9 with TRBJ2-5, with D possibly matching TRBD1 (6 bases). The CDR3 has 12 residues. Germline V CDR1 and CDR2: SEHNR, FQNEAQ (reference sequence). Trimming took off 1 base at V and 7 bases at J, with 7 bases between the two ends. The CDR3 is CASSLGQATQYF. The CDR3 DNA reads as TGTGCCAGCAGCTTAGGACAGGCGACCCAGTACTTC.

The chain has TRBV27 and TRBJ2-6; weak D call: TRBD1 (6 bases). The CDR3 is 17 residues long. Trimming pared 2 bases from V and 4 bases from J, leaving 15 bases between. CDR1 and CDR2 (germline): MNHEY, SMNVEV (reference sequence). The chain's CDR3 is CASSLDNVGQGANVLTF. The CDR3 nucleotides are TGTGCCAGCAGTTTAGATAATGTAGGACAGGGGGCCAACGTCCTGACTTTC.

The CDR3 sequence: CASSSRGTHTDTQYF. The CDR3, as DNA: TGTGCCAGCAGCTCCCGCGGGACACACACAGATACGCAGTATTTT. The chain has TRBV9 and TRBJ2-3; D might be TRBD1 or TRBD2, each matching 6 bases. Germline values: CDR1 SGDLS, CDR2 YYNGEE. V lost 4 bases, J lost 2 bases, and 14 bases lay in between. This CDR3 is built from 15 residues.

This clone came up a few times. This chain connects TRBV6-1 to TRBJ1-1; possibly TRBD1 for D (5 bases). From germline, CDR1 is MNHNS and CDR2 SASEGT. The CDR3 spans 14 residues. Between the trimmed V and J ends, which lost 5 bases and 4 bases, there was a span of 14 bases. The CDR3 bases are TGTGCCAGCAGTCCCCGGGGGGATGGCACTGAAGCTTTCTTT. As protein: CASSPRGDGTEAFF.

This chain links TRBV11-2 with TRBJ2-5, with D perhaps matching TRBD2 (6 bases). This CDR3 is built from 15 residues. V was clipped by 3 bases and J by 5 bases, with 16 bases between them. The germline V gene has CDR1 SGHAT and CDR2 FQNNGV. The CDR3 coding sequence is TGTGCCAGCAGCTTGGGAGGACTCAGGGAGGAGACCCAGTACTTC. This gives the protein CASSLGGLREETQYF.